Presented here are 24 T cell receptor beta chains from one specimen sequenced in a study of shared clonotypes between healthy human individuals. Generated by immunoSEQ multiplex PCR, the TCRdb table keeps only in-frame clones and is missing some. The table has 950,000 to 1,100,000 clones, 65% to 75% seen once. Material for sequencing was memory CD4+ T cells sorted from blood. Subset specified: CD45RA-negative fraction. These receptors were obtained from a man between 18 and 29 years old in good health.

With respect to this clone: At one end the junction does not follow the germline gene, possibly because of a read error. This sequence joins TRBV18 and TRBJ2-5; D is unclear. CDR3 length equals 14 residues. Germline CDR1 reads KGHSH; CDR2 reads LQKENI. The CDR3 loop reads CASSLSDGTETKYF. CDR3 nucleotides: TGTGCCAGCTCCCTCTCTGATGGCACTGAGACCAAGTACTTC.

Here the CDR3 reads CATRAVFGPSPFSNQPQHF. The CDR3 nucleotides are TGTGCCACCAGGGCCGTTTTCGGGCCGTCCCCATTCAGCAATCAGCCCCAGCATTTT. The rearrangement uses TRBV15 and TRBJ1-5; unclear D gene. Trimming cost V 6 bases and J 1 base, with 25 bases left between them. The CDR3 sequence is 19 residues long. Germline CDR1 reads LNHNV; CDR2 reads YYDKDF (reference sequence). Full variable domain (missing parts from reference TRBV15 and TRBJ1-5): DAMVIQNPRYQVTQFGKPVTLSCSQTLNHNVMYWYQQKSSQAPKLLFHYYDKDFNNEADTPDNFQSRRPNTSFCFLDIRSPGLGDTAMYLCATRAVFGPSPFSNQPQHFGDGTRLSIL.

The rearrangement links TRBV5-1 to TRBJ1-5; no firm D call. CDR1 and CDR2 (germline): SGHRS, YFSETQ. V lost 0 bases, J lost 3 bases, and 7 bases lay in between. This CDR3 region has 14 residues. CDR3 in DNA: TGCGCCAGCAGCTTGGAAGGGTTCAATCAGCCCCAGCATTTT. Protein: CASSLEGFNQPQHF.

The chain joins TRBV7-2 to TRBJ2-7; no firm D call. The CDR3 has 12 residues. Germline V gene lookup returns CDR1 SGHTA and CDR2 FQGNSA. V lost 5 bases and J lost 6, with 11 bases in between. CDR3 sequence (DNA): TGTGCCAGCAGCCCTGCTATTCCCGAGCAGTACTTC. Translation: CASSPAIPEQYF. Using reference TRBV7-2 and TRBJ2-7 for the parts outside the CDR3, the full variable domain is GAGVSQSPSNKVTEKGKDVELRCDPISGHTALYWYRQSLGQGLEFLIYFQGNSAPDKSGLPSDRFSAERTGGSVSTLTIQRTQQEDSAVYLCASSPAIPEQYFGPGTRLTVT.

On this clone: Other DNA sequences of this sample code for an identical CDR3. The CDR3 here is CASSPESSGNTIYF. The CDR3, as DNA: TGTGCCAGCTCACCGGAGAGCTCTGGAAACACCATATATTTT. This chain links TRBV18 with TRBJ1-3; no definite D call. Per the germline V gene, CDR1 is KGHSH and CDR2 is LQKENI. This CDR3 comprises 14 residues. V dropped 3 bases and J dropped 0 bases, with 6 bases sitting between them.

The V call is TRBV11-2, the J call TRBJ2-1; D tentatively reads TRBD1 or TRBD2 (5 bases each). The V and J ends lost 4 bases and 15 bases respectively, with 16 bases between them. CDR1 and CDR2 from the germline V gene are SGHAT and FQNNGV. This CDR3 is 12 amino acids long. The CDR3 spells CASSYNTGTAFF. The CDR3 DNA is TGTGCCAGCAGCTATAATACCGGGACCGCGTTCTTC.

The chain employs TRBV2 and TRBJ1-5; D is perhaps TRBD1 (6 bases). The CDR3 has 14 residues. In germline, CDR1 is SNHLY, CDR2 FYNNEI. V was trimmed by 5 bases and J by 3 bases, leaving 11 bases between them. The CDR3 spells CASSQGNFNQPQHF. The CDR3 DNA is TGTGCCAGCAGTCAGGGGAATTTCAATCAGCCCCAGCATTTT.

This rearrangement joins TRBV7-2 to TRBJ2-7; TRBD1 matches 11 bases. V was clipped by 0 bases and J by 3 bases; unmatched bases: 10. The CDR3 runs 18 residues. CDR1 SGHTA and CDR2 FQGNSA come from the germline V gene. The CDR3 loop reads CASSLAVNRGQGGYEQYF. DNA for the CDR3: TGTGCCAGCAGCTTAGCGGTCAACCGGGGACAGGGGGGCTACGAGCAGTACTTC.

The V and J genes are TRBV11-2 and TRBJ1-4, with D unclear. In germline, CDR1 is SGHAT, CDR2 FQNNGV. The V gene lost 1 base and the J gene lost 4 bases, with 13 bases spanning the gap. This CDR3 comprises 16 residues. The CDR3: CASSLASVGVNEKLFF. DNA for the CDR3: TGTGCCAGCAGCTTAGCTTCTGTTGGAGTTAATGAAAAACTGTTTTTT. Supplemented by reference TRBV11-2 and TRBJ1-4, the full variable domain reads EAGVAQSPRYKIIEKRQSVAFWCNPISGHATLYWYQQILGQGPKLLIQFQNNGVVDDSQLPKDRFSAERLKGVDSTLKIQPAKLEDSAVYLCASSLASVGVNEKLFFGSGTQLSVL.

V and J are TRBV28 and TRBJ2-2; no firm D call. The germline V and J ends were trimmed by 7 bases and 6 bases, with 15 bases remaining between them. This CDR3 has 14 residues. CDR1 and CDR2 (germline): MDHEN, SYDVKM. The CDR3 protein is CASTGPIGSGELFF. The CDR3 DNA reads TGTGCCAGCACCGGACCAATCGGCTCCGGGGAGCTGTTTTTT. The full variable domain, rest sourced from reference TRBV28 and TRBJ2-2, is DVKVTQSSRYLVKRTGEKVFLECVQDMDHENMFWYRQDPGLGLRLIYFSYDVKMKEKGDIPEGYSVSREKKERFSLILESASTNQTSMYLCASTGPIGSGELFFGEGSRLTVL.

The V and J genes are TRBV14 and TRBJ2-5, with 7 bases aligning to TRBD2. The length of the CDR3 is 14 residues. Trimming removed 1 base from V and 5 bases from J; junction bases left unmatched: 4. Germline V gene data show CDR1 as SGHDN and CDR2 as FVKESK. CDR3 nucleotides: TGTGCCAGCAGCCAAGTGAGGGGAGGGGAGACCCAGTACTTC. Translated, it gives CASSQVRGGETQYF.

The chain uses TRBV6-1 and TRBJ2-2, with 9 bases matching TRBD1. Germline V gene sequence: CDR1 MNHNS, CDR2 SASEGT. The CDR3 sequence is 15 residues long. Trimming removed 6 bases from V and 6 bases from J; junction bases left unmatched: 8. In DNA, the CDR3 is TGTGCCAGCAGCCCGACGGACAGGGGTGCCGGGGAGCTGTTTTTT. It codes for CASSPTDRGAGELFF.

The chain recombines TRBV15 with TRBJ1-1; TRBD1 agrees at 7 bases. The CDR3 extends over 15 amino acids. Unmatched junction bases numbered 6, after V lost 4 bases and J lost 1 base. Germline CDR1 and CDR2: LNHNV and YYDKDF (reference sequence). The CDR3 sequence is CATSNLQGKNTEAFF. The CDR3 nucleotides are TGTGCCACCAGCAACCTACAGGGGAAGAACACTGAAGCTTTCTTT.

This clone appeared once. The chain recombines TRBV5-4 with TRBJ1-1; 7 bases are a match to TRBD1. J gave up 3 bases and V 4 bases, and 3 bases lay outside the gene matches. From germline, CDR1 is SGHNT and CDR2 YYREEE (reference sequence). The CDR3 covers 13 residues. The CDR3 DNA reads as TGTGCCAGCAGCGTAGACAGGGACACTGAAGCTTTCTTT. Translated: CASSVDRDTEAFF.

DNA for the CDR3: TGTGCCAGCAGTTTAGAGACACCCACTTTCACAGATACGCAGTATTTT. Its protein product is CASSLETPTFTDTQYF. The chain recombines TRBV27 with TRBJ2-3, with no clear D. This CDR3 has 16 amino acids. Germline V lookup: CDR1 MNHEY, CDR2 SMNVEV (reference sequence). The V gene lost 2 bases and the J gene lost 2 bases, with 14 bases spanning the gap.

V gene TRBV5-1 combines with J gene TRBJ2-2; D is unresolved. V lost 0 bases to trimming and J lost 2 bases, with 8 bases between them. CDR1 and CDR2 (germline): SGHRS, YFSETQ. The CDR3 is 15 residues long. CDR3 region: CASSLATPNTGELFF. DNA of the CDR3: TGCGCCAGCAGCTTGGCCACACCCAACACCGGGGAGCTGTTTTTT.

This clone came up many times. In the same sample, other DNA sequences code for this CDR3. The genes are TRBV6-1 and TRBJ2-1; TRBD2 matches 8 bases. The CDR3 is 14 amino acids. Germline V gene sequence: CDR1 MNHNS, CDR2 SASEGT. J gave up 7 bases and V 8 bases, and 10 bases lay outside the gene matches. The CDR3 region is CASRRGSGVNEQFF. CDR3 nucleotide sequence: TGTGCCAGCCGCCGGGGTAGCGGGGTAAATGAGCAGTTCTTC.

The chain uses TRBV18 and TRBJ1-5, with D maybe TRBD1 (5 bases). Trimming took 5 bases from V and 5 from J, leaving 10 bases between them. The CDR3 runs 13 residues. The germline V gene has CDR1 KGHSH and CDR2 LQKENI. CDR3 in DNA: TGTGCCAGCTCAACAGGTTTAGATCAGCCCCAGCATTTT. It encodes CASSTGLDQPQHF.

The chain couples TRBV4-1 to TRBJ2-5; D gene unclear. Germline CDR1 reads MGHRA; CDR2 reads YSYEKL. Deletions cut 1 base from V and 5 bases from J, with 11 bases between. The CDR3 covers 14 residues. The CDR3, as DNA: TGCGCCAGCAGCCAAGGGTTCCAGCCCGAGACCCAGTACTTC. It is translated as CASSQGFQPETQYF.

This chain links TRBV7-2 with TRBJ2-1, with 13 bases that match TRBD2. V shed 1 base and J 5 bases; nucleotides not matched to a gene: 2. The CDR3 sequence is 16 residues long. Germline V CDR1 and CDR2: SGHTA, FQGNSA. Written as DNA, the CDR3 is TGTGCCAGCAGCTTAGTCGGGACTAGCGGGAACAATGAGCAGTTCTTC. Its translation is CASSLVGTSGNNEQFF.

The gene calls are TRBV7-2 and TRBJ2-4; possibly TRBD2 for D (5 bases). Germline values: CDR1 SGHTA, CDR2 FQGNSA. The CDR3 consists of 15 residues. The V gene lost 7 bases and the J gene lost 6 bases, with 19 bases spanning the gap. The CDR3 DNA follows: TGTGCCAGCACCCCATCGGAGCGGCAAACAAACATTCAGTACTTC. Encoded protein: CASTPSERQTNIQYF.

This clone was observed once. The chain combines TRBV2 with TRBJ1-2; 8 bases agree with TRBD1. This CDR3 region has 14 residues. CDR1 SNHLY and CDR2 FYNNEI come from the germline V gene. J was trimmed by 7 bases and V by 6 bases; bases with no gene match: 10. The CDR3 sequence is CASSFTGGLFGYTF. The CDR3 DNA reads as TGTGCCAGCAGCTTTACAGGGGGGTTGTTTGGCTACACCTTC.

The chain uses TRBV6-5 and TRBJ1-2; no definite D call. The ends were cut back, 6 bases at V and 8 bases at J, with 16 bases in the middle. Germline CDR1 MNHEY, CDR2 SVGAGI. The CDR3 covers 13 residues. The CDR3 region has the DNA TGTGCCAGCAGCAACGGACGGGAAGGGGGCTACACCTTC. Translating it yields CASSNGREGGYTF.

The V call is TRBV15, the J call TRBJ2-7; no firm D call. The V end was cut by 2 bases, the J end by 3 bases, with 11 bases between. Germline V lookup: CDR1 LNHNV, CDR2 YYDKDF (reference sequence). This CDR3 region has 14 residues. The CDR3 reads CATSRPDQGYEQYF. The CDR3 DNA sequence: TGTGCCACCAGCAGACCCGACCAAGGCTACGAGCAGTACTTC.